This is a list of T cell receptor beta chains from one sample in a study of monozygotic twins with inflammatory bowel disease. From the 5' RACE reads, TCRdb lists one entry per CDR3 protein and no DNA. Seen in this sample are about 160,000 distinct CDR3 sequences; the ten most common clones hold roughly 2.4%. The sample comprised blood. These receptors all stem from a human donor with ulcerative colitis or Crohn's disease, or a healthy co-twin of an affected twin (not recorded which). Each CDR3 is given with its conserved first and last residue.

TRBV20-1	TRBJ2-7	CSTQEVPYEQYF
TRBV5-5	TRBJ1-5	CASSLTGQPQHF
TRBV5-1	TRBJ1-5	CASSLFSGEGDQPQHF
TRBV19	TRBJ2-1	CASSPGGVGYNEQFF
TRBV20-1	TRBJ2-5	CSAREIAGDETQYF
TRBV12-3/TRBV12-4	TRBJ1-6	CASSLERPINSPLHF
TRBV2	TRBJ2-3	CASIRLAGNLADTQYF
TRBV11-2	TRBJ2-3	CASSPGGTDTQYF
TRBV4-3	TRBJ2-7	CASSPYSEGQSSYEQYF
TRBV18	TRBJ2-7	CASSPPGLYEQYF
TRBV5-1	TRBJ2-7	CASSLSREVYEQYF
TRBV28	TRBJ1-4	CASSSGLTGEKLFF
TRBV25-1	TRBJ2-2	CASSGQGGTGELFF
TRBV5-1	TRBJ2-3	CASSLRTELRRTDTQYF
TRBV5-1	TRBJ1-4	CASSPSLTEKLFF
TRBV6-2/TRBV6-3	TRBJ2-7	CASSYGEVLEQYF
TRBV5-1	TRBJ2-5	CASSLDPGYQETQYF
TRBV19	TRBJ2-5	CASSISSGYYQETQYF
TRBV5-1	TRBJ2-3	CASSPGLAGPDTQYF
TRBV12-3/TRBV12-4	TRBJ1-3	CASSLPGGMDTIYF
TRBV5-5	TRBJ2-6	CASQDSPNSGANVLTF
TRBV25-1	TRBJ2-5	CASSDPGTGEKETQYF
TRBV20-1	TRBJ2-1	CSATALFPTSSYNEQFF
TRBV12-3/TRBV12-4	TRBJ2-2	CASILLALLAGELFF
TRBV4-2	TRBJ2-1	CASSQDSRLEQFF
TRBV7-9	TRBJ1-5	CASSSIDRQPQHF
TRBV19	TRBJ2-5	CASSTGTGETQYF
TRBV20-1	TRBJ2-1	CSAPRNPGGEQFF
TRBV7-2	TRBJ2-7	CATSLVRAPGPYEQYF
TRBV4-3	TRBJ1-6	CASSQELRGVESPLHF
TRBV5-1	TRBJ2-3	CASSLVSGGAGTDTQYF
TRBV27	TRBJ2-1	CATLPLAGHYNEQFF
TRBV10-3	TRBJ2-7	CAISTTVGGGEQYF
TRBV29-1	TRBJ2-7	CSVGGQDLYEQYF
TRBV6-2/TRBV6-3	TRBJ1-5	CASSYGTLGNQPQHF
TRBV2	TRBJ2-7	CASMTSMGYEQYF
TRBV7-2	TRBJ2-2	CASSLASPRSTGELFF
TRBV12-3/TRBV12-4	TRBJ1-1	CASNKGVEVAFF
TRBV5-6	TRBJ2-1	CASSPAQGTWSYNEQFF
TRBV12-5	TRBJ2-7	CASAPEGWEQYF
TRBV20-1	TRBJ1-4	CSASPGQINEKLFF
TRBV12-3/TRBV12-4	TRBJ1-4	CASSPGTINEKLFF
TRBV11-3	TRBJ1-3	CASSLRGTSGNTIYF
TRBV15	TRBJ2-5	CATSREFGRARGETQYF
TRBV5-1	TRBJ1-4	CASSIGQDEKLFF
TRBV7-9	TRBJ2-3	CASSATSGDLTDTQYF